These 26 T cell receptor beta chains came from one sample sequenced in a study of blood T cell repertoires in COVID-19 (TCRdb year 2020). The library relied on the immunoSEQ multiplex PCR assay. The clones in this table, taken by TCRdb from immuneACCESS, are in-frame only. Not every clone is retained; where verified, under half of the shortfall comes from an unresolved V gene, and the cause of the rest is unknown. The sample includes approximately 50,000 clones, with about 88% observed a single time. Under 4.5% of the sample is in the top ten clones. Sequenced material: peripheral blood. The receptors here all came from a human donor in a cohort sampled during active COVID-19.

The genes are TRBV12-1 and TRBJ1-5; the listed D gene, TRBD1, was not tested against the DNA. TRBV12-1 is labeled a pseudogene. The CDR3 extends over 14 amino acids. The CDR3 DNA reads TGTGCCAGCATTCGGACAGGGGAGGAACAGCCCCAGCATTTT. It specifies CASIRTGEEQPQHF.

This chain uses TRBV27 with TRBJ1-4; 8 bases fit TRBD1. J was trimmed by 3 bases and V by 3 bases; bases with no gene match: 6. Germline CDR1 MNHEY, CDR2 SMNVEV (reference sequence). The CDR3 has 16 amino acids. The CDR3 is CASSFTGGRANEKLFF. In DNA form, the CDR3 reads TGTGCCAGCAGTTTTACAGGGGGAAGAGCTAATGAAAAACTGTTTTTT.

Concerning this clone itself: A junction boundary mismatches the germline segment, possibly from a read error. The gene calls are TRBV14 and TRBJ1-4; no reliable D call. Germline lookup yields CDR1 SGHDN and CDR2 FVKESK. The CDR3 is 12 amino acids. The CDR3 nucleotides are TGTGCCAGCAGCCAAAGTAGAGGAAAAACTGTTTTT. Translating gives CASSQSRGKTVF. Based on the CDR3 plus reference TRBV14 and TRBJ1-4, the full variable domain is EAGVTQFPSHSVIEKGQTVTLRCDPISGHDNLYWYRRVMGKEIKFLLHFVKESKQDESGMPNNRFLAERTGGTYSTLKVQPAELEDSGVYFCASSQSRGKTVFGSGTQLSVL.

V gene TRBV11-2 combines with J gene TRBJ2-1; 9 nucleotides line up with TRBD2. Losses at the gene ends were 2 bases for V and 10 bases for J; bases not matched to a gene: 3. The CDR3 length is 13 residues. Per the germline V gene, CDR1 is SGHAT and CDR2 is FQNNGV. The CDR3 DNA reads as TGTGCCAGCAGCTTAAGGACTAGCGCAGAGCAGTTCTTC. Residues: CASSLRTSAEQFF.

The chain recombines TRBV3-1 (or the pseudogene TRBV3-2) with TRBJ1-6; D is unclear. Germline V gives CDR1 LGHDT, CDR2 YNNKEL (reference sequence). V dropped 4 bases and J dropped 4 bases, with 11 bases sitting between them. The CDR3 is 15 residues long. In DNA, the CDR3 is TGTGCCAGCAGCCTTGGGCAGTTGTATAATTCACCCCTCCACTTT. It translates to CASSLGQLYNSPLHF.

For the CDR3, the DNA is TGTGCCAGCAGCGGGGGCGGGTTTTCTAGCAATCAGCCCCAGCATTTT. Translation: CASSGGGFSSNQPQHF. The V and J genes are TRBV11-2 and TRBJ1-5, with D possibly TRBD1 on 6 matching bases. Trimming removed 5 bases at V and 0 bases at J, with 14 bases between. The germline V gene encodes CDR1 SGHAT and CDR2 FQNNGV. The CDR3 runs to 16 residues.

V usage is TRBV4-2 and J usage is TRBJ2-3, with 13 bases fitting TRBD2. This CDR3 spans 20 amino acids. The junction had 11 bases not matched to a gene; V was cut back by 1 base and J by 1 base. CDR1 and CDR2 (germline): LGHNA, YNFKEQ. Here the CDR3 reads CASSQGGLAGDVRGTDTQYF. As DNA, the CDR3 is TGTGCCAGCAGCCAAGGCGGACTAGCGGGAGATGTTCGTGGCACAGATACGCAGTATTTT.

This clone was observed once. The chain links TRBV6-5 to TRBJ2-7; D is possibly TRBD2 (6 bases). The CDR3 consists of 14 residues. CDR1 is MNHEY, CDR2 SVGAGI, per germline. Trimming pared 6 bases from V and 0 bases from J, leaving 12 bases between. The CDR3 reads CASSDRGISYEQYF. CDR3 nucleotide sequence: TGTGCCAGCAGCGACCGGGGGATCTCCTACGAGCAGTACTTC.

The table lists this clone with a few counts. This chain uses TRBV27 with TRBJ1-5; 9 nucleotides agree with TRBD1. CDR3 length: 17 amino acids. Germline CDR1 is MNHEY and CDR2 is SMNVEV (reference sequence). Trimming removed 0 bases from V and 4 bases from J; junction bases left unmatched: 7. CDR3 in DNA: TGTGCCAGCAGTTTATCTGTGGGACAGGGCACTAATCAGCCCCAGCATTTT. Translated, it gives CASSLSVGQGTNQPQHF.

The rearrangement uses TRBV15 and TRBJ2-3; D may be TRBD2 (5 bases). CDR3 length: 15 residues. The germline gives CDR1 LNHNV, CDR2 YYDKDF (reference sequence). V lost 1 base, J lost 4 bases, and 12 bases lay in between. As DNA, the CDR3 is TGTGCCACCAGCAGAGTCCCCACCGGGGCAGATACGCAGTATTTT. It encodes CATSRVPTGADTQYF. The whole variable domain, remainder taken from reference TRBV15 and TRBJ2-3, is DAMVIQNPRYQVTQFGKPVTLSCSQTLNHNVMYWYQQKSSQAPKLLFHYYDKDFNNEADTPDNFQSRRPNTSFCFLDIRSPGLGDTAMYLCATSRVPTGADTQYFGPGTRLTVL.

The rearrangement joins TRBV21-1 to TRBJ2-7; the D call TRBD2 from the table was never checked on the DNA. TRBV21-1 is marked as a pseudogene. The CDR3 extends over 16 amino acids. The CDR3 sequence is CASRPKGEGNSYEQYF. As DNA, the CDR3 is TGTGCCAGCAGACCAAAAGGGGAGGGAAACTCCTACGAGCAGTACTTC.

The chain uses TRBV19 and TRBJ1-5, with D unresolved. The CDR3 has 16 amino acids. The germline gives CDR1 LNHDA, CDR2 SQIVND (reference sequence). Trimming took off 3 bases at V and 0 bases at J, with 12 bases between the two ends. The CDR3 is CASSISSGNSNQPQHF. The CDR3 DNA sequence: TGTGCCAGTAGTATTTCCTCCGGGAATAGCAATCAGCCCCAGCATTTT. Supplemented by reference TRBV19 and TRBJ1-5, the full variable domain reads DGGITQSPKYLFRKEGQNVTLSCEQNLNHDAMYWYRQDPGQGLRLIYYSQIVNDFQKGDIAEGYSVSREKKESFPLTVTSAQKNPTAFYLCASSISSGNSNQPQHFGDGTRLSIL.

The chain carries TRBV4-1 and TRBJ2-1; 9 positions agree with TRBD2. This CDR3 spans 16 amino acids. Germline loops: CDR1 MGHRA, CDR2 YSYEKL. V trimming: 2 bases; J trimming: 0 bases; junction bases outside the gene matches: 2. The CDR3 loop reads CASSQYSGSSYNEQFF. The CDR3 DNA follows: TGCGCCAGCAGCCAATATAGCGGGAGCTCCTACAATGAGCAGTTCTTC.

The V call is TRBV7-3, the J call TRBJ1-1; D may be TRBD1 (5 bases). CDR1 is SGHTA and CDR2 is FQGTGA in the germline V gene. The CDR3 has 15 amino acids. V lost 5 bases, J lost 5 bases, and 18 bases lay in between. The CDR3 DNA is TGTGCCAGCAGCGACCTTATCTGGGGCCAGACTGAAGCTTTCTTT. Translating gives CASSDLIWGQTEAFF.

CDR3 coding DNA: TGTGCCAGCAGCCAGGAACTAGCGGGAGGACTTTACGAGCAGTACTTC. It translates to CASSQELAGGLYEQYF. The chain uses TRBV4-2 and TRBJ2-7, with 12 bases lining up with TRBD2. J gave up 4 bases and V 3 bases, and 7 bases lay outside the gene matches. The CDR3 has 16 amino acids. Germline CDR1 is LGHNA and CDR2 is YNFKEQ.

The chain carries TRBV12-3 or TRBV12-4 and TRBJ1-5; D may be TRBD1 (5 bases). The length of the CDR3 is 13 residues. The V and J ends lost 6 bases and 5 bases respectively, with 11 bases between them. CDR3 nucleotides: TGTGCCAGCAGCCAACAGGAGTATCAGCCCCAGCATTTT. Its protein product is CASSQQEYQPQHF.

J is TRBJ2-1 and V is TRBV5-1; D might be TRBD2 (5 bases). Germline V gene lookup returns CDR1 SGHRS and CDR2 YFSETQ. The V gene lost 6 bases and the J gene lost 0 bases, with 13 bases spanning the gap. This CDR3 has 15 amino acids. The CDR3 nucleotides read TGCGCCAGCACCCCCGGACTCAGCTCCTACAATGAGCAGTTCTTC. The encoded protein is CASTPGLSSYNEQFF.

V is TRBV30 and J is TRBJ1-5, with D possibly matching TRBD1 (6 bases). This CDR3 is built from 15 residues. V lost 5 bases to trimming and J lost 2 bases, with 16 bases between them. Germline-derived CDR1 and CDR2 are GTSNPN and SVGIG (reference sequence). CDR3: CAWDPSGGGNQPQHF. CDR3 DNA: TGTGCCTGGGATCCTTCGGGGGGCGGCAATCAGCCCCAGCATTTT.

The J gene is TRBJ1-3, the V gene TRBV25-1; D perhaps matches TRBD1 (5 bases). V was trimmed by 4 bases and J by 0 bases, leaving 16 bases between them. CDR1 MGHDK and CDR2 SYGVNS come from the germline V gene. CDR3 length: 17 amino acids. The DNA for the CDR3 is TGTGCCAGCAGTGGGGGGACGGCGGGAATCTCTGGAAACACCATATATTTT. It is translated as CASSGGTAGISGNTIYF.

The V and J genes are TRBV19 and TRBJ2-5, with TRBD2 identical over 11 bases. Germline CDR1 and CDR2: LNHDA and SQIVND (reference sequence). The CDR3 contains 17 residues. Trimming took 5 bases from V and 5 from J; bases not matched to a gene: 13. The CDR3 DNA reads TGTGCCAGTAGTCCCCTGGGCCTAGCGGGAGGAGGGGAGACCCAGTACTTC. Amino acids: CASSPLGLAGGGETQYF.

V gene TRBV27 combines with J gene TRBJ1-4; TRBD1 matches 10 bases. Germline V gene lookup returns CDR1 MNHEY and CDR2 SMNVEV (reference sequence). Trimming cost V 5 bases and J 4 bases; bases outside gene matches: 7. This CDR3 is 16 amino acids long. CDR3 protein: CASSEWTGGHNEKLFF. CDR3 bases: TGTGCCAGCAGTGAGTGGACAGGGGGACATAATGAAAAACTGTTTTTT. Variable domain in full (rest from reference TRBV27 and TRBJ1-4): EAQVTQNPRYLITVTGKKLTVTCSQNMNHEYMSWYRQDPGLGLRQIYYSMNVEVTDKGDVPEGYKVSRKEKRNFPLILESPSPNQTSLYFCASSEWTGGHNEKLFFGSGTQLSVL.

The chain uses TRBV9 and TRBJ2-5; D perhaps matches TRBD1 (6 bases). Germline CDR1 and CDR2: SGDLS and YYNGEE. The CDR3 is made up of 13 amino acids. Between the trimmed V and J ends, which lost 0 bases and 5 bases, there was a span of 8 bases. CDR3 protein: CASSVGTVETQYF. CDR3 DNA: TGTGCCAGCAGCGTAGGGACAGTGGAGACCCAGTACTTC.

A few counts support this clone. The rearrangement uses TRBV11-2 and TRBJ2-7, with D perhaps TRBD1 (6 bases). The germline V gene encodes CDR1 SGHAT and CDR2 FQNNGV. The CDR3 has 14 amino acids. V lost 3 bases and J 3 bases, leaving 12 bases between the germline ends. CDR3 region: CASSFLGALYEQYF. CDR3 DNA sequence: TGTGCCAGCAGCTTCTTGGGGGCCCTCTACGAGCAGTACTTC.

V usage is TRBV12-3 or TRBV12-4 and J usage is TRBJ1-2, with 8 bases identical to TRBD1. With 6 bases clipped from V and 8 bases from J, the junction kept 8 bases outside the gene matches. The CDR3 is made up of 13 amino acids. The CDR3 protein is CASRQNRGGGYTF. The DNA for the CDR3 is TGTGCCAGCAGACAGAACAGGGGGGGAGGCTACACCTTC.

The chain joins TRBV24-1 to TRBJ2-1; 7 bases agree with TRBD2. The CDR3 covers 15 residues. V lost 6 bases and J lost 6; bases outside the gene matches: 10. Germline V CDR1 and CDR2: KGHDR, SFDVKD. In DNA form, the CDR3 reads TGTGCCACCAGTCAGGGAGGGTTGGGGTTCAATGAGCAGTTCTTC. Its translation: CATSQGGLGFNEQFF.

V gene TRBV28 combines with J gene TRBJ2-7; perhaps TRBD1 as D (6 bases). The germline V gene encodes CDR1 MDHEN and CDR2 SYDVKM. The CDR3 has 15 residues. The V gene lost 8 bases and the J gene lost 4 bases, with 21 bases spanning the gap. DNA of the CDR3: TGTGCCAGCGAAGGGGCTGGGGCAGGGGTATACGAGCAGTACTTC. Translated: CASEGAGAGVYEQYF.